Sequencing of this T cell receptor beta chain was carried out in a study of cytomegalovirus exposure and HLA in healthy donors. The PCR contained 60 Vbeta and 13 Jbeta primers. Here immunoSEQ multiplex PCR was the method, and the copy in TCRdb shows in-frame clones only, minus some. The sample lists approximately 150,000 clones, roughly 85% occurring once. Between the trimmed V and J ends, which lost 4 bases and 2 bases, there was a span of 19 bases. Germline V gene lookup returns CDR1 MGHRA and CDR2 YSYEKL. The CDR3 sequence is 17 residues long. Many counts were recorded for this clone. This chain uses TRBV4-1 with TRBJ2-3, with D maybe TRBD2 (6 bases). This clonotype was sampled from a man aged 25 to 40 in good health and CMV-seropositive. The material sequenced was PBMCs. CDR3 nucleotides: TGCGCCAGCAGCCCAGGGTGGGGAGGCCGCGACACAGATACGCAGTATTTT. Residues: CASSPGWGGRDTDTQYF.